The 5 T cell receptor beta chains presented below share a single source sample, sequenced in a study of spatial heterogeneity in lung cancer. Study-wide results and caveats: Counts that tracked tumor mutation counts were those of expanded intratumoral alpha and beta TCRs.

These TCRs' antigens remain unknown. MiXCR, applied by TCRdb to the 5' RACE reads, yields one record per CDR3 protein. The data contain 8,500 to 10,000 distinct CDR3 sequences, roughly 3% of them singletons. Time point: sample taken at primary tumor resection. The material sequenced was lung tumor tissue, taken at surgery. The receptors here all came from a male donor with early-stage non-small cell lung cancer.

This clonotype is medium-sized (0.01 to 0.1%) within its sample. The rearrangement links TRBV19 to TRBJ2-1, with TRBD2 identical over 7 bases. The germline gives CDR1 LNHDA, CDR2 SQIVND (reference sequence). The CDR3 totals 16 residues. V lost 1 base, J lost 7 bases, and 10 bases stayed unmatched. This CDR3 reads CASSIGGGGRANEQFF. The CDR3 coding sequence is TGTGCCAGTAGTATAGGCGGCGGGGGTCGAGCGAATGAGCAGTTCTTC. Complete variable domain (other parts from reference TRBV19 and TRBJ2-1): DGGITQSPKYLFRKEGQNVTLSCEQNLNHDAMYWYRQDPGQGLRLIYYSQIVNDFQKGDIAEGYSVSREKKESFPLTVTSAQKNPTAFYLCASSIGGGGRANEQFFGPGTRLTVL.

This clonotype was seen many times. CDR3: CASSTGTGGTGELFF. The CDR3 DNA follows: TGTGCCAGTAGTACCGGGACAGGGGGAACCGGGGAGCTGTTTTTT. V is TRBV19 and J is TRBJ2-2; 11 bases match TRBD1. The CDR3 spans 15 residues. V was pared by 4 bases and J by 5 bases, with 3 bases of the junction left unmatched. Germline V gives CDR1 LNHDA, CDR2 SQIVND (reference sequence).

This clonotype appeared a few times. The CDR3 spells CASSLAVSRGNTIYF. The DNA of the CDR3 is TGTGCCAGCAGCTTAGCCGTGAGCAGGGGGAACACCATATATTTT. The chain uses TRBV7-8 and TRBJ1-3, with 7 bases matching TRBD1. The CDR3 contains 15 residues. Unmatched junction bases numbered 6, after V lost 0 bases and J lost 7 bases. Looked up from germline, CDR1 is SGHVS and CDR2 is FQNEAQ.

With respect to this clonotype: Being one base from a much bigger clone, this may be a read error. The genes are TRBV18 and TRBJ1-2; D gene ambiguous. The CDR3 totals 14 residues. Germline values: CDR1 KGHSH, CDR2 LQKENI. V lost 0 bases, J lost 4 bases, and 9 bases lay in between. The CDR3 sequence: CASSPPHGLYGYTF. The DNA for the CDR3 is TGTGCCAGCTCACCACCGCATGGCCTCTATGGCTACACCTTC. The full variable domain, in which reference TRBV18 and TRBJ1-2 provide the parts outside the CDR3, is NAGVMQNPRHLVRRRGQEARLRCSPMKGHSHVYWYRQLPEEGLKFMVYLQKENIIDESGMPKERFSAEFPKEGPSILRIQQVVRGDSAAYFCASSPPHGLYGYTFGSGTRLTVV.

This clonotype was seen many times. The genes are TRBV10-2 and TRBJ2-1; D remains ambiguous. V lost 4 bases, J lost 4 bases, and 2 bases lay in between. The CDR3 runs 11 residues. The germline CDR1 and CDR2 sequences are WSHSY and SAAADI. The DNA for the CDR3 is TGCGCCAGCAGTGGGTACAATGAGCAGTTCTTC. Amino acids: CASSGYNEQFF.